This is a list of T cell receptor beta chains from one sample in a study of blood T cell repertoires in COVID-19. The data were produced by immunoSEQ multiplex PCR, yet TCRdb's version contains in-frame clones alone and is incomplete. Counted here are about 160,000 clones, more than 75% occurring once; the ten biggest clones make up 2% to 3%. What was sequenced was peripheral blood. Receptor source: a man aged 18 to 29 with acute or convalescent COVID-19. The CDR3 runs from the conserved cysteine through the conserved F or W. The order of the fields is J gene, clone size, V gene, CDR3 length, CDR3 protein. The size field is filled for only some rows; it gives once, few, many or a size class.

>TRBJ2-2|-|TRBV6-5|14
CASMVRGRTGELFF
>TRBJ2-3|-|TRBV7-9|14
CASSFEECTDTQYF
>TRBJ1-2|-|TRBV18|14
CASSPDRGGFGYTF
>TRBJ1-6|-|TRBV5-6|17
CASSLSRQGIYNSPLHF
>TRBJ2-5|-|TRBV10-3|13
CAIRDSGRETQYF
>TRBJ1-4|-|TRBV5-1|14
CASRYGQGSIELFF
>TRBJ2-7|-|TRBV5-1|18
CASSLFSGTVLNSYEQYF
>TRBJ1-3|-|TRBV20-1|11
CSARDRGTIYF
>TRBJ2-1|-|TRBV7-8|12
CASSSRRNEQFF
>TRBJ1-2|-|TRBV29-1|14
CSVLTGGANYGYTF
>TRBJ1-1|-|TRBV27|13
CASSLGRGLEAFF
>TRBJ1-4|once|TRBV7-6|15
CASSLGGGQGRKLFF
>TRBJ1-1|-|TRBV29-1|13
CSVRDPLGTEAFF
>TRBJ2-2|-|TRBV19|15
CASRPDRSYTGELFF
>TRBJ2-7|-|TRBV27|14
CASSVTGPVGEQYF
>TRBJ2-7|-|TRBV6-5|15
CASSYFTGDPYEQYF
>TRBJ2-2|-|TRBV5-4|15
CASSLQRHATGELFF